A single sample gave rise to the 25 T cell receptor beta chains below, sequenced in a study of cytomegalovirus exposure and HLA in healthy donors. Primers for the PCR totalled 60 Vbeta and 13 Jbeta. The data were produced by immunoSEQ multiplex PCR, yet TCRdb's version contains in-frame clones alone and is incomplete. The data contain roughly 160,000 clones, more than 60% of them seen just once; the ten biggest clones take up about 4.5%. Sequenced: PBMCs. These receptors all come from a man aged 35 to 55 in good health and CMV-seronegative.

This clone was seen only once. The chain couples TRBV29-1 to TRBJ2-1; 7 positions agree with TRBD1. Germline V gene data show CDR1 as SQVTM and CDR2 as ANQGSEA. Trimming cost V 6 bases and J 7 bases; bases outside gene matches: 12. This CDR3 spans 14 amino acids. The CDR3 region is CSVVTPTGPNEQFF. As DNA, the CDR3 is TGCAGCGTAGTCACACCGACAGGGCCGAATGAGCAGTTCTTC.

The CDR3 spells CASLQGAGGYTF. The CDR3 DNA reads as TGTGCCAGCCTACAGGGGGCAGGTGGCTACACCTTC. V gene TRBV19 combines with J gene TRBJ1-2; TRBD1 matches at 9 bases. This CDR3 spans 12 amino acids. Germline V gene sequence: CDR1 LNHDA, CDR2 SQIVND (reference sequence). V gave up 9 bases and J gave up 7 bases; unmatched junction bases: 6.

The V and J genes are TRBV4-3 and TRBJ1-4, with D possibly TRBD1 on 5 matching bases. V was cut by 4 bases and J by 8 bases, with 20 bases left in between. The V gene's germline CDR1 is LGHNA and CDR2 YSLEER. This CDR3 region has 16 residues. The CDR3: CASSPTPGGSWEKLFF. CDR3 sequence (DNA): TGCGCCAGCAGCCCAACCCCGGGGGGGTCTTGGGAAAAACTGTTTTTT.

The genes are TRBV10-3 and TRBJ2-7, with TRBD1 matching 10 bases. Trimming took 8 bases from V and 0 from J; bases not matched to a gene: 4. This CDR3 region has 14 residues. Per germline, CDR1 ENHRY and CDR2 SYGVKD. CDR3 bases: TGTGCCATCTCAGGGGACAGGGGCTCCTACGAGCAGTACTTC. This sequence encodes CAISGDRGSYEQYF.

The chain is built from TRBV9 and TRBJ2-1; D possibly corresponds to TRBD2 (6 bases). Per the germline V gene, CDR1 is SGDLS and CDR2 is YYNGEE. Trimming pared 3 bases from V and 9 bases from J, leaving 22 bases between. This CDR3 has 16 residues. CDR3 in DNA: TGTGCCAGCAGCGCCGATTCGGGACTGGGCTTGGGTGAGCAGTTCTTC. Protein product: CASSADSGLGLGEQFF.

CDR3 DNA sequence: TGTGCCAGTAGTATAGGTAGCGGGGAGTCCACAGATACGCAGTATTTT. Amino acids: CASSIGSGESTDTQYF. The chain has TRBV19 and TRBJ2-3; 8 positions agree with TRBD2. Germline V gene lookup returns CDR1 LNHDA and CDR2 SQIVND (reference sequence). Unmatched junction bases numbered 5, after V lost 1 base and J lost 2 bases. The CDR3 spans 16 residues. Drawing the rest from reference TRBV19 and TRBJ2-3, the complete variable domain is DGGITQSPKYLFRKEGQNVTLSCEQNLNHDAMYWYRQDPGQGLRLIYYSQIVNDFQKGDIAEGYSVSREKKESFPLTVTSAQKNPTAFYLCASSIGSGESTDTQYFGPGTRLTVL.

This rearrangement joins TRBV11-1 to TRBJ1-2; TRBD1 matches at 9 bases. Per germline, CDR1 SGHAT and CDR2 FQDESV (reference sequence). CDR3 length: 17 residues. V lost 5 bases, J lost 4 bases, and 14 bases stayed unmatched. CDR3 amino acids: CASSASSGTGNGYGYTF. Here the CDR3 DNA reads TGTGCCAGCAGCGCAAGCTCCGGGACAGGGAATGGCTATGGCTACACCTTC.

The CDR3 coding sequence is TGTGCCACCAGCAGTAGTGCTTCTCGGGGCTACACCTTC. This gives the protein CATSSSASRGYTF. The chain combines TRBV15 with TRBJ1-2, with unresolved D. The CDR3 runs to 13 residues. V was cut by 3 bases and J by 8 bases, with 13 bases left in between. Germline assignment: CDR1 LNHNV and CDR2 YYDKDF (reference sequence).

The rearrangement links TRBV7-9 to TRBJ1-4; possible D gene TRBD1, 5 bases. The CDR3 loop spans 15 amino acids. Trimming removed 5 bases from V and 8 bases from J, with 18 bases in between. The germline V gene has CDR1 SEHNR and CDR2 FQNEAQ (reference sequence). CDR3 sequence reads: CASSLTGGAAEKLFF. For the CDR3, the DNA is TGTGCCAGCAGCCTCACAGGCGGGGCGGCAGAAAAACTGTTTTTT.

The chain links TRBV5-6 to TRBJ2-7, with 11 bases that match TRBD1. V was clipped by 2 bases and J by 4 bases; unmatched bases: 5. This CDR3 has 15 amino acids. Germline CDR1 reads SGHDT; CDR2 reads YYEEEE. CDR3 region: CASSFGQGAGYEQYF. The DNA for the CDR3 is TGTGCCAGCAGCTTCGGACAGGGGGCAGGATACGAGCAGTACTTC.

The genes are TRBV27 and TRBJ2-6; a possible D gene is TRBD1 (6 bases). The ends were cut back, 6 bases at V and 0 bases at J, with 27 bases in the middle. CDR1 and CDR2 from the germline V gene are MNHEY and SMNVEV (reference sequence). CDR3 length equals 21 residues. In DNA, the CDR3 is TGTGCCAGCAGAGCTTACCGGGACATACTAAAAATGGGCTCTGGGGCCAACGTCCTGACTTTC. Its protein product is CASRAYRDILKMGSGANVLTF.

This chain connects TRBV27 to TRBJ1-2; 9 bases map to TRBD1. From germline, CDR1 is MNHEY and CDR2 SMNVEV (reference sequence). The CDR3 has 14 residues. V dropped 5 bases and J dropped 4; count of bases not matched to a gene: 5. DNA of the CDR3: TGTGCCAGCAGTGCCGGGACAGGGCGCTATGGCTACACCTTC. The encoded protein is CASSAGTGRYGYTF.

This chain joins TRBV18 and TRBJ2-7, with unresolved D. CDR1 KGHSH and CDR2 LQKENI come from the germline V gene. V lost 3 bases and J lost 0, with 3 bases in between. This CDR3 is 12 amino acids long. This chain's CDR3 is CASSPSSYEQYF. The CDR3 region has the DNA TGTGCCAGCTCACCTAGCTCCTACGAGCAGTACTTC.

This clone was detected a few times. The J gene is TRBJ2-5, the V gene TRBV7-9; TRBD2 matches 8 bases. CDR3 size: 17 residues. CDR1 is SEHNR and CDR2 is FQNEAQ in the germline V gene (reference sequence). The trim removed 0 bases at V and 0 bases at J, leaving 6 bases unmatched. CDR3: CASSLASGVSYQETQYF. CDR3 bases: TGTGCCAGCAGCTTAGCTAGCGGGGTTTCGTACCAAGAGACCCAGTACTTC. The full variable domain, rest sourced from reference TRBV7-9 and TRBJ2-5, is DTGVSQNPRHKITKRGQNVTFRCDPISEHNRLYWYRQTLGQGPEFLTYFQNEAQLEKSRLLSDRFSAERPKGSFSTLEIQRTEQGDSAMYLCASSLASGVSYQETQYFGPGTRLLVL.

The CDR3 reads CAWSGTGAKNIQYF. For the CDR3, the DNA is TGTGCCTGGAGCGGGACAGGGGCCAAAAACATTCAGTACTTC. V is TRBV30 and J is TRBJ2-4; 9 bases are shared with TRBD1. The CDR3 loop spans 14 amino acids. J lost 1 base, V lost 3 bases, and 1 base had no gene match. Germline V gene sequence: CDR1 GTSNPN, CDR2 SVGIG (reference sequence).

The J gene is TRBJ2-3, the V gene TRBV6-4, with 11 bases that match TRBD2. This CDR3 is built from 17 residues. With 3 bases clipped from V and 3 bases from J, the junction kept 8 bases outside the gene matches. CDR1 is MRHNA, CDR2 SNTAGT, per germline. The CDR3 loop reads CASSESASGGNTDTQYF. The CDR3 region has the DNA TGTGCCAGCAGTGAATCGGCTAGCGGGGGGAATACAGATACGCAGTATTTT.

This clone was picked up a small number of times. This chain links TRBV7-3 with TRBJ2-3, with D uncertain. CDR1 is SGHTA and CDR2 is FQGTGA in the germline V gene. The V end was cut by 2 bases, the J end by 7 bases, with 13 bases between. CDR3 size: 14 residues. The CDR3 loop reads CASSLAPLVNTQYF. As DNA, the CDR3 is TGTGCCAGCAGCTTAGCCCCCCTAGTGAATACGCAGTATTTT.

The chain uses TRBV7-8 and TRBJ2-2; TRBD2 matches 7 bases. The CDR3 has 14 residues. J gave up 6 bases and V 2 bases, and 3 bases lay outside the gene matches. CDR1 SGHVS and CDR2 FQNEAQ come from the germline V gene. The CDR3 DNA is TGTGCCAGCAGCTTACTGCTAGCGGCCGGGGAGCTGTTTTTT. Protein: CASSLLLAAGELFF. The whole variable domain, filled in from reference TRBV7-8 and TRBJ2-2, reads GAGVSQSPRYKVAKRGQDVALRCDPISGHVSLFWYQQALGQGPEFLTYFQNEAQLDKSGLPSDRFFAERPEGSVSTLKIQRTQQEDSAVYLCASSLLLAAGELFFGEGSRLTVL.

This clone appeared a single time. DNA of the CDR3: TGCGCCAGCAGCCAAGCGGGACAGGGGGCGGGTGAAAAACTGTTTTTT. This gives the protein CASSQAGQGAGEKLFF. The chain carries TRBV4-1 and TRBJ1-4; 12 nucleotides align to TRBD1. CDR3 length: 16 residues. CDR1 and CDR2 (germline): MGHRA, YSYEKL. Germline trimming cut 1 base from V and 7 bases from J; bases unmatched to any gene: 4.

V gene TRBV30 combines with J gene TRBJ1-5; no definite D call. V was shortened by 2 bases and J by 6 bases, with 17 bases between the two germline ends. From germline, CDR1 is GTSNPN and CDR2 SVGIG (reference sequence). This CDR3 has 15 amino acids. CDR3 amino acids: CAWSSGGSSGQPQHF. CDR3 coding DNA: TGTGCCTGGAGTTCGGGAGGGAGTAGCGGTCAGCCCCAGCATTTT. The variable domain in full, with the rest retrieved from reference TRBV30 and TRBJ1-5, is SQTIHQWPATLVQPVGSPLSLECTVEGTSNPNLYWYRQAAGRGLQLLFYSVGIGQISSEVPQNLSASRPQDRQFILSSKKLLLSDSGFYLCAWSSGGSSGQPQHFGDGTRLSIL.

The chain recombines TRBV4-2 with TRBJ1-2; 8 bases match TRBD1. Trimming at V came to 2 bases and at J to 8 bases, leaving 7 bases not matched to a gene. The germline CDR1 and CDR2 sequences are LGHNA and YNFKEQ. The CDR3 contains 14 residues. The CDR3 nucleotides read TGTGCCAGCAGCCAAACCCAGGGGGCGCCAGGCTACACCTTC. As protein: CASSQTQGAPGYTF.

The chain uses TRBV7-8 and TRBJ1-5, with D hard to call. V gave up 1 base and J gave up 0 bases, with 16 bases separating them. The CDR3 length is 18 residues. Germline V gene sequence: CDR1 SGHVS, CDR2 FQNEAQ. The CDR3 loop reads CASSLVRLRAYSNQPQHF. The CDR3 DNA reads TGTGCCAGCAGCTTAGTTCGTCTCCGAGCTTATAGCAATCAGCCCCAGCATTTT. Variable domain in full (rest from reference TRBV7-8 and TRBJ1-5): GAGVSQSPRYKVAKRGQDVALRCDPISGHVSLFWYQQALGQGPEFLTYFQNEAQLDKSGLPSDRFFAERPEGSVSTLKIQRTQQEDSAVYLCASSLVRLRAYSNQPQHFGDGTRLSIL.

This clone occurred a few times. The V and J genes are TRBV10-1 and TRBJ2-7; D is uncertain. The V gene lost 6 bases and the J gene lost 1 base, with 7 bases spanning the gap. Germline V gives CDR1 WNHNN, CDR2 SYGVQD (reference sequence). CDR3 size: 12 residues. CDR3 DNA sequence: TGCGCCAGCAGGACAAAATCCTACGAGCAGTACTTC. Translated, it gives CASRTKSYEQYF.

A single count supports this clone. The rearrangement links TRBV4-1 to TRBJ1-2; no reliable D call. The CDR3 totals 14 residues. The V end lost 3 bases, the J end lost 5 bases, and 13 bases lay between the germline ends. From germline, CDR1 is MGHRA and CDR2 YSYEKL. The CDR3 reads CASSQGWVGYGYTF. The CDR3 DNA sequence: TGCGCCAGCAGCCAGGGCTGGGTAGGATATGGCTACACCTTC.

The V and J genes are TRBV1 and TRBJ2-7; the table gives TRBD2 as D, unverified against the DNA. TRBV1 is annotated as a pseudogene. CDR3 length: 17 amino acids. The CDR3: CTSSPRRRPPSSYEQYF. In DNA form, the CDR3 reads TGCACCAGCAGCCCCCGGCGGAGGCCACCCAGCTCCTACGAGCAGTACTTC.